A single sample is the source of the 17 T cell receptor beta chains below, sequenced in a study of cytomegalovirus exposure and HLA in healthy donors. PCR used 60 Vbeta primers and 13 Jbeta primers. Profiled with immunoSEQ multiplex PCR; TCRdb holds only in-frame clones, not every one. The sample yields about 120,000 clones, roughly 80% seen once. The sequenced sample was PBMCs. The receptors were gathered from a man aged 60 to 75 in good health and CMV-seropositive.

About this clone: Its ends do not fully match the called genes, so a read error is possible. J is TRBJ2-2 and V is TRBV7-9; 7 bases fit TRBD1. The germline V gene encodes CDR1 SEHNR and CDR2 FQNEAQ (reference sequence). This CDR3 comprises 16 residues. Here the CDR3 DNA reads TGTTCCAGCAGCACGAACAGGGGAAGTAGGGCCGGGGAGCTGTTTTTT. Translating gives CSSSTNRGSRAGELFF. Full variable domain (remainder filled in from reference TRBV7-9 and TRBJ2-2): DTGVSQNPRHKITKRGQNVTFRCDPISEHNRLYWYRQTLGQGPEFLTYFQNEAQLEKSRLLSDRFSAERPKGSFSTLEIQRTEQGDSAMYLCSSSTNRGSRAGELFFGEGSRLTVL.

The chain employs TRBV5-4 and TRBJ2-5, with 9 bases identical to TRBD1. With the DNA end fitting TRBJ2-7 better, the J assignment may be wrong. This CDR3 contains 15 residues. Germline CDR1 SGHNT, CDR2 YYREEE (reference sequence). CDR3 in amino acids: CASSSGQGISYEQYF. The CDR3 DNA is TGTGCCAGCAGCTCCGGACAGGGGATATCCTACGAGCAGTACTTC.

About this clone: The conserved phenylalanine or tryptophan normally closing the CDR3 is absent here, so this likely arose from a read error. The rearrangement uses TRBV5-1 and TRBJ1-2, with 9 bases fitting TRBD1. The V gene end was trimmed by 2 bases and the J gene end by 6 bases; junction bases not matched to a gene: 5. Germline CDR1 is SGHRS and CDR2 is YFSETQ. CDR3 size: 14 residues. This CDR3 is CASSFRDRVNGYTL. The CDR3 DNA reads TGCGCCAGCAGCTTCCGGGACAGGGTAAATGGCTACACCCTC.

V gene TRBV10-3 combines with J gene TRBJ1-2; TRBD1 aligns across 7 bases. The CDR3 consists of 14 residues. Germline V gives CDR1 ENHRY, CDR2 SYGVKD. With 6 bases clipped from V and 2 bases from J, the junction kept 6 bases outside the gene matches. CDR3 coding DNA: TGTGCCATCAGAGGGGACAGCGCAAACTATGGCTACACCTTC. Translation gives CAIRGDSANYGYTF.

This clone was seen only a few times. The gene calls are TRBV6-4 and TRBJ2-1; TRBD1 matches 10 bases. Germline V gives CDR1 MRHNA, CDR2 SNTAGT. Germline trimming cut 3 bases from V and 10 bases from J; bases unmatched to any gene: 12. The CDR3 has 16 amino acids. The CDR3 region has the DNA TGTGCCAGCAGTGATTTCTCTAATGACAGGGGGCGGGAGCAGTTCTTC. Protein: CASSDFSNDRGREQFF.

J is TRBJ2-7 and V is TRBV28; possible D gene TRBD1, 5 bases. Deletions cut 3 bases from V and 6 bases from J, with 9 bases between. The germline V gene has CDR1 MDHEN and CDR2 SYDVKM. The CDR3 sequence is 12 residues long. CDR3 coding DNA: TGTGCCAGCAGTTTTAGGGGAAGCGAGCAGTACTTC. Translation: CASSFRGSEQYF. The complete variable domain, with remaining parts taken from reference TRBV28 and TRBJ2-7, reads DVKVTQSSRYLVKRTGEKVFLECVQDMDHENMFWYRQDPGLGLRLIYFSYDVKMKEKGDIPEGYSVSREKKERFSLILESASTNQTSMYLCASSFRGSEQYFGPGTRLTVT.

The chain couples TRBV4-1 to TRBJ2-3; the D gene is possibly TRBD2 (6 bases). Per the germline V gene, CDR1 is MGHRA and CDR2 is YSYEKL. The V end was cut by 1 base, the J end by 5 bases, with 10 bases between. The CDR3 consists of 14 residues. CDR3 loop: CASSQVLAIDTQYF. DNA for the CDR3: TGCGCCAGCAGCCAAGTACTAGCAATAGATACGCAGTATTTT.

The V gene is TRBV6-5, the J gene TRBJ1-2, with D possibly TRBD1 on 6 matching bases. The germline V and J ends were trimmed by 6 bases and 4 bases, with 9 bases remaining between them. The CDR3 has 12 residues. Germline V gene data show CDR1 as MNHEY and CDR2 as SVGAGI. Written as DNA, the CDR3 is TGTGCCAGCAGCGCAGGGGTCTATGGCTACACCTTC. This codes for CASSAGVYGYTF.

J is TRBJ1-5 and V is TRBV13; D is possibly TRBD1 (5 bases). Trimming took off 4 bases at V and 0 bases at J, with 10 bases between the two ends. The CDR3 extends over 15 amino acids. CDR1 PRHDT and CDR2 FYEKMQ come from the germline V gene (reference sequence). Here the CDR3 DNA reads TGTGCCAGCAGCTCGGGGGGGTATAGCAATCAGCCCCAGCATTTT. This codes for CASSSGGYSNQPQHF. Full variable domain (remainder filled in from reference TRBV13 and TRBJ1-5): AAGVIQSPRHLIKEKRETATLKCYPIPRHDTVYWYQQGPGQDPQFLISFYEKMQSDKGSIPDRFSAQQFSDYHSELNMSSLELGDSALYFCASSSGGYSNQPQHFGDGTRLSIL.

Of note for this clone: The sample contains more than one DNA sequence encoding this CDR3. In DNA form, the CDR3 reads TGTGCCAGCAGCGTAGGCGGGAGAGGGACAGATACGCAGTATTTT. This codes for CASSVGGRGTDTQYF. This rearrangement joins TRBV9 to TRBJ2-3, with 7 bases aligning to TRBD2. The CDR3 length is 15 residues. Germline values: CDR1 SGDLS, CDR2 YYNGEE. V gave up 0 bases and J gave up 3 bases; unmatched junction bases: 4.

This clone occurred a few times. One junction end disagrees with the germline gene, perhaps due to a read error. This chain connects TRBV5-1 to TRBJ1-1; D gene unclear. Germline assignment: CDR1 SGHRS and CDR2 YFSETQ. CDR3 length: 14 amino acids. DNA of the CDR3: TGTGCCAGCAGCTTGCGGGGATGGAGCACTGAAGCTTTCTTT. Its translation is CASSLRGWSTEAFF.

The chain is built from TRBV25-1 and TRBJ2-3; 7 nucleotides line up with TRBD1. CDR3 size: 18 residues. V gave up 4 bases and J gave up 3 bases; unmatched junction bases: 16. Germline V lookup: CDR1 MGHDK, CDR2 SYGVNS. CDR3 coding DNA: TGTGCCAGCAGTGTCCCCGTGCAGGGGGTGGTATGGACAGATACGCAGTATTTT. Translating it yields CASSVPVQGVVWTDTQYF. Looking up the rest from reference TRBV25-1 and TRBJ2-3 gives the full variable domain: EADIYQTPRYLVIGTGKKITLECSQTMGHDKMYWYQQDPGMELHLIHYSYGVNSTEKGDLSSESTVSRIRTEHFPLTLESARPSHTSQYLCASSVPVQGVVWTDTQYFGPGTRLTVL.

The chain has TRBV5-1 and TRBJ2-2; 7 positions match TRBD1. The CDR3 sequence is 15 residues long. V shed 2 bases, J shed 1 base, and the junction held 2 bases outside the gene matches. Germline loops: CDR1 SGHRS, CDR2 YFSETQ. This chain's CDR3 is CASSFGTENTGELFF. The CDR3 nucleotides are TGCGCCAGCAGCTTCGGGACAGAGAACACCGGGGAGCTGTTTTTT.

This chain joins TRBV6-6 and TRBJ1-2; D may be TRBD1 (6 bases). The CDR3 contains 14 residues. V lost 6 bases and J 1 base, leaving 12 bases between the germline ends. Germline V gene data show CDR1 as MNHNY and CDR2 as SVGAGI (reference sequence). The CDR3 bases are TGTGCCAGCAGCTGGGACACGTTTAACTATGGCTACACCTTC. This sequence encodes CASSWDTFNYGYTF.

This clone occurred a few times. The chain employs TRBV6-1 and TRBJ2-4; 7 bases fit TRBD1. V was clipped by 2 bases and J by 12 bases; unmatched bases: 4. The germline gives CDR1 MNHNS, CDR2 SASEGT. CDR3 length equals 12 residues. CDR3 loop: CASSENRDSQYF. For the CDR3, the DNA is TGTGCCAGCAGTGAAAACCGGGACAGTCAGTACTTC.

V is TRBV11-2 and J is TRBJ2-5; the match to TRBD2 covers 7 bases. Unmatched junction bases numbered 2, after V lost 4 bases and J lost 3 bases. CDR1 and CDR2 (germline): SGHAT, FQNNGV. This CDR3 contains 13 residues. The CDR3 loop reads CASSSSGKETQYF. CDR3 DNA sequence: TGTGCCAGCAGCTCAAGCGGGAAAGAGACCCAGTACTTC.

The CDR3 DNA follows: TGTGCCAGCAGTTCTCCGGGACAGTCCTACGAGCAGTACTTC. This codes for CASSSPGQSYEQYF. The chain joins TRBV6-1 to TRBJ2-7; 7 bases align to TRBD1. CDR3 length: 14 residues. In germline, CDR1 is MNHNS, CDR2 SASEGT. Trimming took 5 bases from V and 1 from J; bases not matched to a gene: 5.